This T cell receptor (beta chain) comes out of a study of blood T cell repertoires in COVID-19. The data were produced by immunoSEQ multiplex PCR, yet TCRdb's version contains in-frame clones alone and is incomplete. The sample has more than 200,000 clones, about 84% seen once; the top ten hold nearly 7.5%. Germline lookup yields CDR1 GTSNPN and CDR2 SVGIG (reference sequence). The CDR3 covers 15 residues. Between the trimmed V and J ends, which lost 3 bases and 5 bases, there was a span of 19 bases. V gene TRBV30 combines with J gene TRBJ1-2; D is unclear. Sample: PBMCs or T cells enriched from blood (not recorded which). The clonotype originates from a woman between 35 and 50 years old with acute COVID-19. CDR3 region: CAWSLGRIRLYGYTF. CDR3 sequence (DNA): TGTGCCTGGAGCCTGGGTAGGATCAGGCTTTATGGCTACACCTTC.